These T cell receptor beta chains were read from a single sample in a study of cytomegalovirus exposure and HLA in healthy donors. Profiling relied on immunoSEQ multiplex PCR, and the TCRdb table lists in-frame clones only, not all of them. This table has about 110,000 clones, 60% to 85% appearing once. The sequenced material came from PBMCs. These receptors were taken from a male donor in good health and CMV-seropositive. Each CDR3 is given with its conserved first and last residue. The order of the fields is clone size, D gene, J gene, V gene, CDR3 protein, CDR3 DNA. The D gene is left open where the match is weak. Part of the rows lack a size; the others show once, few, many or a class for expanded clones.

once	TRBD1	TRBJ2-3	TRBV18	CASSPTGQGTDTQYF	TGTGCCAGCTCCCCTACCGGACAGGGGACAGATACGCAGTATTTT
.	.	TRBJ1-1	TRBV5-1	CASSWGQNTEAFF	TGCGCCAGCAGCTGGGGACAGAACACTGAAGCTTTCTTT
.	.	TRBJ1-5	TRBV14	CASSQWQGGTMPQHF	TGTGCCAGCAGCCAATGGCAGGGTGGGACTATGCCCCAGCATTTT
.	TRBD1	TRBJ2-3	TRBV9	CASSAWTGGTDTQYF	TGTGCCAGCAGCGCCTGGACAGGGGGCACAGATACGCAGTATTTT
few	.	TRBJ1-3	TRBV6-1	CASLGGDTIYF	TGTGCCAGCCTTGGAGGGGACACCATATATTTT
.	TRBD1	TRBJ2-5	TRBV7-9	CASKLPGTGQETQYF	TGTGCCAGCAAGCTCCCCGGGACAGGGCAAGAGACCCAGTACTTC
.	TRBD1	TRBJ2-1	TRBV19	CASGQGYNEQFF	TGTGCCAGTGGACAGGGCTACAATGAGCAGTTCTTC
.	.	TRBJ2-3	TRBV6-6	CASGRTESTDTQYF	TGTGCCAGCGGAAGGACAGAGAGCACAGATACGCAGTATTTT
.	.	TRBJ2-7	TRBV6-5	CASSYETGSEQYF	TGTGCCAGCAGTTACGAGACAGGTAGCGAGCAGTACTTC
.	TRBD1	TRBJ1-1	TRBV30	CAWSPGQGRNTEAFF	TGTGCCTGGAGTCCCGGACAGGGACGGAACACTGAAGCTTTCTTT
.	TRBD1	TRBJ1-5	TRBV29-1	CSVGGTGGQPQHF	TGCAGCGTTGGAGGGACAGGGGGTCAGCCCCAGCATTTT
.	.	TRBJ2-7	TRBV14	CASSSGVEQYF	TGTGCCAGCAGTTCGGGGGTCGAGCAGTACTTC
few	.	TRBJ1-1	TRBV5-1	CASSLGRGGGAFRNTEAFF	TGCGCCAGCAGCTTGGGTAGAGGTGGGGGGGCATTCAGGAACACTGAAGCTTTCTTT
.	TRBD2	TRBJ2-3	TRBV27	CASSLSFSGAGTDTQYF	TGTGCCAGCAGTTTATCCTTTAGCGGGGCTGGCACAGATACGCAGTATTTT
.	.	TRBJ2-7	TRBV4-2	CASSTPQSLTYEQYF	TGTGCCAGCAGCACCCCACAGTCGCTTACCTACGAGCAGTACTTC
.	.	TRBJ2-5	TRBV9	CASSVAPTTGETQYF	TGTGCCAGCAGCGTAGCCCCCACTACTGGAGAGACCCAGTACTTC
few	TRBD2	TRBJ2-3	TRBV14	CASSRGGGRADTQYF	TGTGCCAGCAGCCGCGGGGGAGGTAGAGCAGATACGCAGTATTTT
.	.	TRBJ1-2	TRBV27	CASSSGSTGRTISGYTF	TGTGCCAGCAGCTCAGGAAGCACAGGGCGGACAATAAGTGGCTACACCTTC
.	TRBD2	TRBJ2-5	TRBV10-3	CAISEEVAGTIQETQYF	TGTGCCATCAGTGAGGAGGTAGCGGGGACTATCCAAGAGACCCAGTACTTC
.	.	TRBJ2-3	TRBV4-2	CASSQGGSPDTQYF	TGTGCCAGCAGCCAAGGAGGGTCTCCAGATACGCAGTATTTT
.	TRBD2	TRBJ2-7	TRBV18	CASSPRERGTLEQYF	TGTGCCAGCTCACCAAGGGAGCGGGGTACCCTCGAGCAGTACTTC